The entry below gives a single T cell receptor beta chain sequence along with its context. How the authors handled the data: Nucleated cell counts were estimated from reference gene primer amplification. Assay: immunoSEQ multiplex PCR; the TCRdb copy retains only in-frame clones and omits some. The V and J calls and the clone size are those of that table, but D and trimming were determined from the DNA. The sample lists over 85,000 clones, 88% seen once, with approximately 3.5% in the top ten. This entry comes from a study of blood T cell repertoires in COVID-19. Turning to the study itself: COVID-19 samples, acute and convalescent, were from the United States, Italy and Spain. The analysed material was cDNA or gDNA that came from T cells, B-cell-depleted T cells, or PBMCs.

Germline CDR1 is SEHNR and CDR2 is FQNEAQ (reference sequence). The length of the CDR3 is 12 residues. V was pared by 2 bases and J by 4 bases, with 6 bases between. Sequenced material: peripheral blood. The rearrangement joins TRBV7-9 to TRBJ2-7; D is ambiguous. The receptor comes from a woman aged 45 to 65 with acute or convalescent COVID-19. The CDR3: CASSLLVYEQYF. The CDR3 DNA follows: TGTGCCAGCAGCTTATTAGTTTACGAGCAGTACTTC.